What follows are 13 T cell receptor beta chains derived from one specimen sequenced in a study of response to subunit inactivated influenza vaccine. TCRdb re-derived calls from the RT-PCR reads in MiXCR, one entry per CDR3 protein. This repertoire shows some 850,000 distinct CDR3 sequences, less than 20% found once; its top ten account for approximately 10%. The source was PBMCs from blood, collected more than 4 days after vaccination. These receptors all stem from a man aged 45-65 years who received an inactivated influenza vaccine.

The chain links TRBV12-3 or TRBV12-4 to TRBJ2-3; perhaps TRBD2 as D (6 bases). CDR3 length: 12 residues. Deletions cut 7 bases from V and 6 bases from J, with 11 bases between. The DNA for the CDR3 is TGTGCCAGCAACTTGCTAGCGGATACGCAGTATTTT. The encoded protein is CASNLLADTQYF.

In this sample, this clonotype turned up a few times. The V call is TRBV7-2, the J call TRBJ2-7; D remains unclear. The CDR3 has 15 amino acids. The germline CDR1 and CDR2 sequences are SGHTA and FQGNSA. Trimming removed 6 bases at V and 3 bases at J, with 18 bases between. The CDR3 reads CASSPSSSSFYEQYF. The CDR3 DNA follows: TGTGCCAGCAGTCCTAGTTCCTCCTCCTTCTACGAGCAGTACTTC. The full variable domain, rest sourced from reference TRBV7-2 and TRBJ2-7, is GAGVSQSPSNKVTEKGKDVELRCDPISGHTALYWYRQSLGQGLEFLIYFQGNSAPDKSGLPSDRFSAERTGGSVSTLTIQRTQQEDSAVYLCASSPSSSSFYEQYFGPGTRLTVT.

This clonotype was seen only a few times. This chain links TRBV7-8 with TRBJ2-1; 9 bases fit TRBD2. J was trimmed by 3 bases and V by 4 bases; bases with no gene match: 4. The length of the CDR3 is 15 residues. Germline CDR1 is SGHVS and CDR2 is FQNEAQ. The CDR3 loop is CASSSLAGIYNEQFF. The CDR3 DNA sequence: TGTGCCAGCAGCTCTCTAGCGGGAATCTACAATGAGCAGTTCTTC.

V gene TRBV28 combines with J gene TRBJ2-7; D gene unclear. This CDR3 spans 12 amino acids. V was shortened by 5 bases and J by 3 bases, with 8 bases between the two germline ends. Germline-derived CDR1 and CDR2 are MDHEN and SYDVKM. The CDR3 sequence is CASSLTLYEQYF. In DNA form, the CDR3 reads TGTGCCAGCAGTCTGACACTCTACGAGCAGTACTTC.

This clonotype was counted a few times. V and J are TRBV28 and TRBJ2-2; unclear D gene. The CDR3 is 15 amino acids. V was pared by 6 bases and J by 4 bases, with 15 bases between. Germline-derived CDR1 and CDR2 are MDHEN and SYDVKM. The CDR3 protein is CASSPDPDTTGELFF. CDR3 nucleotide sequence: TGTGCCAGCAGCCCAGACCCCGACACCACCGGGGAGCTGTTTTTT.

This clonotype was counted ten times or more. The CDR3 DNA sequence: TGCAGCGTTGCACGGGGACAGAACCAAGAGACCCAGTACTTC. Translation gives CSVARGQNQETQYF. This sequence joins TRBV29-1 and TRBJ2-5; 7 nucleotides match TRBD1. The CDR3 is made up of 14 amino acids. V dropped 4 bases and J dropped 0; count of bases not matched to a gene: 5. Germline lookup yields CDR1 SQVTM and CDR2 ANQGSEA.

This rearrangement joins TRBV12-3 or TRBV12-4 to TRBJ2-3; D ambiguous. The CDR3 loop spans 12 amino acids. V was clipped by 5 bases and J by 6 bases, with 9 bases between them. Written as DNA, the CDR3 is TGTGCCAGCAGTCGACTTGGCGATACGCAGTATTTT. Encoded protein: CASSRLGDTQYF.

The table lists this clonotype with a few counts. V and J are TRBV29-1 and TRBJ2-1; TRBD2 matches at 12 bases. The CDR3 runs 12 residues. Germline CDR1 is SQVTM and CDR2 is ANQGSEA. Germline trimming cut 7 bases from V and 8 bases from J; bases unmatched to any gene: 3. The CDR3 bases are TGCAGCGCCAGACTAGCGGGAGATGAGCAGTTCTTC. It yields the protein CSARLAGDEQFF.

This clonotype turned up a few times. The CDR3: CSARTSVSQETQYF. Here the CDR3 DNA reads TGCAGTGCTAGGACTAGCGTTAGCCAAGAGACCCAGTACTTC. The gene calls are TRBV20-1 and TRBJ2-5, with 8 bases fitting TRBD2. Losses at the gene ends were 3 bases for V and 1 base for J; bases not matched to a gene: 4. The CDR3 has 14 residues. CDR1 is DFQATT, CDR2 SNEGSKA, per germline (reference sequence).

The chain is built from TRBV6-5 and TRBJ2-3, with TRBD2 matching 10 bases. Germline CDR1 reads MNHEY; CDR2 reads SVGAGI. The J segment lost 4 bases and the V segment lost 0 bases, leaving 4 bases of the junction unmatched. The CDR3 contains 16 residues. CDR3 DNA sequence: TGTGCCAGCAGTTACTCGCTAGCGGGAGCAGCAGATACGCAGTATTTT. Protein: CASSYSLAGAADTQYF.

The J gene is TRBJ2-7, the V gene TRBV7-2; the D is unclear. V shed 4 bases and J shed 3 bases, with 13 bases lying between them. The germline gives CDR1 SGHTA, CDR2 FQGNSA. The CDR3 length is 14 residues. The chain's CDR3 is CASSSLGRVYEQYF. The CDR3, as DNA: TGTGCCAGCAGCTCCCTAGGGCGAGTCTACGAGCAGTACTTC.

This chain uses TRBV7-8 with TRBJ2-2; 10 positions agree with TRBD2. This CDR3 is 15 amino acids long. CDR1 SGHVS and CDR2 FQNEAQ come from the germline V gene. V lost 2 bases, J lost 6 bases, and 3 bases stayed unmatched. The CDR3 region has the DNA TGTGCCAGCAGCTTACAACTAGCGGGGCCCGGGGAGCTGTTTTTT. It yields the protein CASSLQLAGPGELFF.

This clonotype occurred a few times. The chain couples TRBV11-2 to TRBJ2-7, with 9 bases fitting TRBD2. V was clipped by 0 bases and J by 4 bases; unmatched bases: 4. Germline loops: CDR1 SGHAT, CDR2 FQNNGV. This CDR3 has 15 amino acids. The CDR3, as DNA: TGTGCCAGCAGCTTAGACCTAGCGGGGAGGTACGAGCAGTACTTC. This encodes CASSLDLAGRYEQYF.